The 27 T cell receptor beta chains given below trace back to one sample, sequenced in a study of T cell repertoires in cytomegalovirus infection. Their specific antigens are unknown. TCRdb re-called the reads with MiXCR, one entry per CDR3 protein. The table includes roughly 170,000 distinct CDR3 sequences, roughly 21% detected once. This specimen was CD8+ T cells from cultured PBMCs, taken from culture after CMV antigen stimulation. These receptors all come from a human donor in good health (CMV status not recorded). Some clones in this sample may be carry-over from other donors' samples.

This rearrangement joins TRBV7-9 to TRBJ1-6, with D possibly being TRBD1 (5 bases). Germline V gene lookup returns CDR1 SEHNR and CDR2 FQNEAQ (reference sequence). Deletions cut 7 bases from V and 7 bases from J, with 20 bases between. This CDR3 spans 16 amino acids. The CDR3 reads CASTPLSGARNSPLHF. The CDR3 nucleotides are TGTGCCAGCACCCCACTCTCCGGGGCACGCAATTCACCCCTCCACTTT.

This clonotype has just a few counts. This sequence joins TRBV27 and TRBJ1-2; D unclear. The CDR3 extends over 15 amino acids. CDR1 MNHEY and CDR2 SMNVEV come from the germline V gene (reference sequence). The ends were cut back, 6 bases at V and 6 bases at J, with 20 bases in the middle. CDR3 sequence reads: CASSRRGRAGDGYTF. The CDR3 nucleotides are TGTGCCAGCAGCCGCCGAGGGAGGGCTGGTGATGGCTACACCTTC.

The J gene is TRBJ2-5, the V gene TRBV11-2; a possible D gene is TRBD2 (6 bases). This CDR3 is built from 17 residues. Germline assignment: CDR1 SGHAT and CDR2 FQNNGV. The V and J ends lost 5 bases and 5 bases respectively, with 24 bases between them. The CDR3 protein is CASSPRGVGPLGETQYF. The DNA for the CDR3 is TGTGCCAGCAGCCCGCGGGGCGTAGGTCCCCTGGGGGAGACCCAGTACTTC.

The chain has TRBV20-1 and TRBJ1-2; 9 positions agree with TRBD1. The germline CDR1 and CDR2 sequences are DFQATT and SNEGSKA (reference sequence). The CDR3 contains 16 residues. The trim removed 0 bases at V and 5 bases at J, leaving 10 bases unmatched. In nucleotides, the CDR3 is TGCAGTGCTAGAGATCTTTTAAGGACAGGGGTTTATGGCTACACCTTC. Translating it yields CSARDLLRTGVYGYTF.

The V and J genes are TRBV4-1 and TRBJ2-1, with D perhaps TRBD1 or TRBD2 (5 bases each). Germline values: CDR1 MGHRA, CDR2 YSYEKL. This CDR3 is 11 amino acids long. Trimming took 8 bases from V and 9 from J, leaving 11 bases between them. The CDR3 protein is CASALGGEQFF. The CDR3 nucleotides read TGCGCCAGCGCCCTTGGGGGTGAGCAGTTCTTC.

This clonotype was seen a single time. This sequence joins TRBV7-6 and TRBJ1-6, with D possibly matching TRBD1 (5 bases). Germline-derived CDR1 and CDR2 are SGHVS and FNYEAQ. V lost 1 base and J 11 bases, leaving 9 bases between the germline ends. The CDR3 consists of 13 residues. In DNA, the CDR3 is TGTGCCAGCAGCTTAGAAGGGGAGGCACCCCTCCACTTT. This codes for CASSLEGEAPLHF.

The rearrangement joins TRBV12-3 or TRBV12-4 to TRBJ2-3, with TRBD2 as a possible D gene (5 bases). The CDR3 is 14 amino acids. The V end lost 3 bases, the J end lost 0 bases, and 7 bases lay between the germline ends. The CDR3 nucleotides read TGTGCCAGCAGTTTTTCGGGGAGCACAGATACGCAGTATTTT. Translated: CASSFSGSTDTQYF.

CDR3 sequence: CASTSGGPGNIQYF. In DNA form, the CDR3 reads TGTGCCAGCACCTCCGGGGGGCCGGGAAACATTCAGTACTTC. The V gene is TRBV7-8, the J gene TRBJ2-4, with D tentatively TRBD2 (7 bases). V was trimmed by 7 bases and J by 6 bases, leaving 16 bases between them. The CDR3 has 14 amino acids. Germline V lookup: CDR1 SGHVS, CDR2 FQNEAQ.

This chain uses TRBV2 with TRBJ2-7, with no clear D. CDR1 and CDR2 (germline): SNHLY, FYNNEI. V was pared by 7 bases and J by 3 bases, with 13 bases between. The CDR3 runs 13 residues. CDR3 residues: CASIMEESYEQYF. CDR3 bases: TGTGCCAGCATAATGGAAGAGAGCTACGAGCAGTACTTC.

The rearrangement joins TRBV7-9 to TRBJ1-1; 8 nucleotides line up with TRBD1. Germline CDR1 is SEHNR and CDR2 is FQNEAQ (reference sequence). This CDR3 has 14 residues. The J segment lost 8 bases and the V segment lost 4 bases, leaving 9 bases of the junction unmatched. CDR3 bases: TGTGCCAGCAGCTCGACCCTCGGACAGGGCGAAGCTTTCTTT. Translating it yields CASSSTLGQGEAFF.

In its sample, this clonotype was seen a few times. DNA for the CDR3: TGTGCCAGCAGCCAAGATTTTGGTAGCGGGTCCGCCAAGTTCTACAATGAGCAGTTCTTC. Protein: CASSQDFGSGSAKFYNEQFF. The genes are TRBV14 and TRBJ2-1; 7 positions match TRBD2. V was pared by 0 bases and J by 3 bases, with 17 bases of the junction left unmatched. Germline V gene data show CDR1 as SGHDN and CDR2 as FVKESK. The CDR3 loop spans 20 amino acids.

The chain joins TRBV4-1 to TRBJ1-5; tentatively, D is TRBD1 (5 bases). Germline V gene lookup returns CDR1 MGHRA and CDR2 YSYEKL. CDR3 length equals 14 residues. V gave up 3 bases and J gave up 7 bases, with 13 bases separating them. The CDR3 DNA is TGCGCCAGCAGCCAGCGACAGATAGGGCAGCCCCAGCATTTT. It encodes CASSQRQIGQPQHF.

Only a few counts were recorded for this clonotype. V and J are TRBV28 and TRBJ2-7; 7 positions match TRBD1. Germline lookup yields CDR1 MDHEN and CDR2 SYDVKM. CDR3 length: 15 amino acids. The junction had 9 bases not matched to a gene; V was cut back by 7 bases and J by 0 bases. CDR3 in DNA: TGTGCCAGCACCCCAATGACAGGGCCCTCCTACGAGCAGTACTTC. Its protein is CASTPMTGPSYEQYF.

The V and J genes are TRBV4-3 and TRBJ2-3, with D perhaps assigned TRBD1 or TRBD2 (6 bases each). Germline values: CDR1 LGHNA, CDR2 YSLEER. The CDR3 loop spans 16 amino acids. Trimming took 6 bases from V and 4 from J, leaving 20 bases between them. The DNA of the CDR3 is TGCGCCAGCAGGGGAAAAAATGAGGGGGGCCCAGATACGCAGTATTTT. Translated, it gives CASRGKNEGGPDTQYF.

Of note for this clonotype: A read error is likely, as this CDR3 ends without the conserved phenylalanine or tryptophan. V usage is TRBV29-1 and J usage is TRBJ2-7; 7 nucleotides match TRBD2. J was trimmed by 5 bases and V by 7 bases; bases with no gene match: 11. This CDR3 is built from 13 residues. Germline V gene sequence: CDR1 SQVTM, CDR2 ANQGSEA. The CDR3: CSARGDPQDEQYI. The CDR3 bases are TGCAGCGCCCGGGGGGACCCCCAGGACGAGCAGTACATC.

This clonotype came up a few times. The chain combines TRBV24-1 with TRBJ1-2, with a tentative D call TRBD1 (5 bases). Trimming removed 3 bases from V and 8 bases from J, with 12 bases in between. Looked up from germline, CDR1 is KGHDR and CDR2 is SFDVKD. The CDR3 sequence is 13 residues long. The CDR3 here is CATSDEGNGGYTF. CDR3 DNA: TGTGCCACCAGTGATGAGGGGAACGGGGGCTACACCTTC.

This chain connects TRBV6-2 or TRBV6-3 to TRBJ2-5; 7 bases match TRBD1. Trimming cost V 5 bases and J 0 bases; bases outside gene matches: 9. CDR3 length equals 16 residues. Germline CDR1 and CDR2: MNHEY and SVGEGT. The CDR3 DNA is TGTGCCAGCAGTCCCTCGGACAGGTCGTACCAAGAGACCCAGTACTTC. Protein sequence: CASSPSDRSYQETQYF.

This clonotype has more than one count but fewer than ten. This chain joins TRBV4-3 and TRBJ1-6; D not resolved. Germline V gene lookup returns CDR1 LGHNA and CDR2 YSLEER. V lost 0 bases to trimming and J lost 1 base, with 7 bases between them. The CDR3 is made up of 16 amino acids. The CDR3 nucleotides are TGCGCCAGCAGCCAAGATCGAGGGTCCTATAATTCACCCCTCCACTTT. Amino acids: CASSQDRGSYNSPLHF.

The sample holds a few counts of this clonotype. V is TRBV11-2 and J is TRBJ2-1, with a weak D call TRBD1 (5 bases). The CDR3 covers 14 residues. Germline V lookup: CDR1 SGHAT, CDR2 FQNNGV. V was pared by 0 bases and J by 6 bases, with 9 bases between. CDR3 residues: CASSLEYQGNEQFF. CDR3 nucleotide sequence: TGTGCCAGCAGCTTAGAGTACCAGGGCAATGAGCAGTTCTTC.

This clonotype was observed a handful of times. The genes are TRBV7-2 and TRBJ1-4; 10 positions agree with TRBD1. V dropped 3 bases and J dropped 8; count of bases not matched to a gene: 6. The CDR3 spans 15 residues. The germline V gene encodes CDR1 SGHTA and CDR2 FQGNSA. The CDR3 protein is CASSLTGTGDEKLFF. CDR3 bases: TGTGCCAGCAGCTTGACCGGGACAGGGGACGAAAAACTGTTTTTT.

The chain has TRBV7-2 and TRBJ2-6; no definite D call. The V gene's germline CDR1 is SGHTA and CDR2 FQGNSA. Trimming cost V 6 bases and J 5 bases, with 17 bases left between them. This CDR3 spans 16 amino acids. CDR3 DNA: TGTGCCAGCAGGCAGGACCCTTTCAGCAGGGCCAACGTCCTGACTTTC. Translating gives CASRQDPFSRANVLTF.

This chain connects TRBV27 to TRBJ2-3; 7 bases agree with TRBD2. Looked up from germline, CDR1 is MNHEY and CDR2 is SMNVEV (reference sequence). The CDR3 totals 14 residues. Trimming at V came to 6 bases and at J to 4 bases, leaving 7 bases not matched to a gene. The CDR3 region is CASSWTAGADTQYF. The CDR3 DNA follows: TGTGCCAGCAGCTGGACGGCGGGGGCAGATACGCAGTATTTT.

To note about this clonotype: One end of the junction fails to match germline, which may point to a read error. The chain has TRBV7-2 and TRBJ2-3, with 9 bases fitting TRBD2. This CDR3 has 14 residues. The germline gives CDR1 SGHTA, CDR2 FQGNSA. This CDR3 reads CASSLAGYTDTQYF. Here the CDR3 DNA reads TGTGCCAGCAGCCTAGCGGGGTACACAGATACGCAGTATTTT. Filled out from reference TRBV7-2 and TRBJ2-3, the complete variable domain reads GAGVSQSPSNKVTEKGKDVELRCDPISGHTALYWYRQSLGQGLEFLIYFQGNSAPDKSGLPSDRFSAERTGGSVSTLTIQRTQQEDSAVYLCASSLAGYTDTQYFGPGTRLTVL.

This clonotype was seen only a few times. The chain employs TRBV7-6 and TRBJ2-3; TRBD2 might be the D (7 bases). In germline, CDR1 is SGHVS, CDR2 FNYEAQ. The CDR3 totals 17 residues. Trimming cost V 5 bases and J 4 bases, with 22 bases left between them. CDR3 sequence reads: CASSPPDGGGRPDTQYF. The DNA of the CDR3 is TGTGCCAGCAGCCCCCCTGATGGGGGGGGCCGGCCAGATACGCAGTATTTT.

This clonotype was seen a few times. The V gene is TRBV11-2, the J gene TRBJ1-4; possible D gene TRBD1, 5 bases. V was trimmed by 1 base and J by 8 bases, leaving 8 bases between them. Per the germline V gene, CDR1 is SGHAT and CDR2 is FQNNGV. This CDR3 comprises 13 residues. The CDR3 loop reads CASSLGGDEKLFF. CDR3 sequence (DNA): TGTGCCAGCAGCTTAGGCGGGGACGAAAAACTGTTTTTT.

In this sample, this clonotype turned up a few times. V is TRBV9 and J is TRBJ2-7; TRBD2 might be the D (6 bases). V lost 4 bases to trimming and J lost 4 bases, with 18 bases between them. The CDR3 consists of 15 residues. Germline V lookup: CDR1 SGDLS, CDR2 YYNGEE. The chain's CDR3 is CASSPRRDSLYEQYF. CDR3 nucleotide sequence: TGTGCCAGCAGCCCCCGGCGGGACTCACTTTACGAGCAGTACTTC.

The gene calls are TRBV20-1 and TRBJ1-3; D is possibly TRBD1 (5 bases). Germline CDR1 DFQATT, CDR2 SNEGSKA (reference sequence). The CDR3 covers 13 residues. The V and J ends lost 6 bases and 1 base respectively, with 10 bases between them. The CDR3, as DNA: TGCAGTGCCAGGGCCATATCTGGAAACACCATATATTTT. Protein sequence: CSARAISGNTIYF.